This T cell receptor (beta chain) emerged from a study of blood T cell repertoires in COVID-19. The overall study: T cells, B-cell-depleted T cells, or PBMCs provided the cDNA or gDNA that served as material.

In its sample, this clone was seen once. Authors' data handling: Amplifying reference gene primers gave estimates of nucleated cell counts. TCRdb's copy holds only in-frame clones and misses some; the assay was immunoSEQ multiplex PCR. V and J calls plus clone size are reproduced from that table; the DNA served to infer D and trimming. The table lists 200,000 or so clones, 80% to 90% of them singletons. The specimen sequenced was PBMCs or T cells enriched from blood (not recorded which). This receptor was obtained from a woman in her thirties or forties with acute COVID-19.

CDR3 nucleotides: TGTGCCAGCTCACCACCAAATAGCCTAGCGGGAGGGCATTCCTACAATGAGCAGTTCTTC. Translation: CASSPPNSLAGGHSYNEQFF. The chain uses TRBV18 and TRBJ2-1; 12 bases are shared with TRBD2. Germline V gives CDR1 KGHSH, CDR2 LQKENI. Unmatched junction bases numbered 10, after V lost 0 bases and J lost 1 base. The CDR3 sequence is 20 residues long.